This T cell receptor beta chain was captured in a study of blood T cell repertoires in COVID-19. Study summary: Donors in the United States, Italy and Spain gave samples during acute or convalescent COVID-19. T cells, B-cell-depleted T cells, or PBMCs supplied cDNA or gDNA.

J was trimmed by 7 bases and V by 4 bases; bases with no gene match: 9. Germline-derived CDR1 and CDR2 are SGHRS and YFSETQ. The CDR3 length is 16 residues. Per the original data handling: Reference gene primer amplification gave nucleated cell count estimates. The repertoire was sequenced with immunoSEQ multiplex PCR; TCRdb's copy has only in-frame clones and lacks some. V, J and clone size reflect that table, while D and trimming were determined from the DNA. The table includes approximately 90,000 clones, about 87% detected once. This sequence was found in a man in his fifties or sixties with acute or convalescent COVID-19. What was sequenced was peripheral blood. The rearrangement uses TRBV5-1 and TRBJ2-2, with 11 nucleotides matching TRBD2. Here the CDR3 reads CASSQRASGGIGELFF. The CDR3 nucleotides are TGCGCCAGCAGCCAGCGGGCTAGCGGGGGGATCGGGGAGCTGTTTTTT.